The 25 T cell receptor beta chains below come from one sample, sequenced in a study of T cells after posttransplantation cyclophosphamide. Only in-frame clones appear in the TCRdb table, and some are missing; sequencing was by immunoSEQ multiplex PCR. This repertoire shows some 64,000 clones, roughly 93% found once; its top ten account for approximately 2.7%. The sequenced sample consisted of PBMCs. All receptors derive from a woman younger than 45 in good health and a related stem cell transplant donor.

CDR3: CASSLGTGERGYTF. In nucleotides, the CDR3 is TGCGCCAGCAGCCTCGGGACAGGGGAGAGGGGCTACACCTTC. V usage is TRBV5-1 and J usage is TRBJ1-2, with TRBD1 identical over 10 bases. V was clipped by 4 bases and J by 8 bases; unmatched bases: 8. Per germline, CDR1 SGHRS and CDR2 YFSETQ. The CDR3 runs 14 residues.

The chain joins TRBV7-8 to TRBJ1-1, with unresolved D. Trimming took off 10 bases at V and 2 bases at J, with 23 bases between the two ends. The CDR3 runs to 16 residues. Germline V gives CDR1 SGHVS, CDR2 FQNEAQ. The CDR3 bases are TGTGCCACATACGACTTCGGGAGGGCGACCAACACTGAAGCTTTCTTT. Its protein is CATYDFGRATNTEAFF.

The chain uses TRBV30 and TRBJ2-6; no reliable D call. The length of the CDR3 is 16 residues. V was shortened by 1 base and J by 1 base, with 11 bases between the two germline ends. Germline V lookup: CDR1 GTSNPN, CDR2 SVGIG (reference sequence). The CDR3 reads CAWSGGPSSGANVLTF. The CDR3 DNA is TGTGCCTGGAGTGGGGGTCCCAGTTCTGGGGCCAACGTCCTGACTTTC.

The J gene is TRBJ2-1, the V gene TRBV7-6; 8 bases fit TRBD2. The V and J ends lost 5 bases and 7 bases, in that order; junction bases with no gene match: 13. CDR1 and CDR2 (germline): SGHVS, FNYEAQ. The CDR3 extends over 16 amino acids. The CDR3 is CASSLEGRGASNEQFF. The CDR3 coding sequence is TGTGCCAGCAGCCTTGAAGGGCGGGGGGCGTCAAATGAGCAGTTCTTC.

In this sample, this clone turned up once. One end of the junction fails to match germline, which may point to a read error. This chain connects TRBV13 to TRBJ2-1; tentative D call: TRBD2 (6 bases). Germline lookup yields CDR1 PRHDT and CDR2 FYEKMQ (reference sequence). The CDR3 loop spans 13 amino acids. The CDR3 DNA reads TGTGCCAGCTCGGGAGAGTCCTCCAATGAGCAGTTCTTC. The encoded protein is CASSGESSNEQFF. The variable domain in full, completed from reference TRBV13 and TRBJ2-1, reads AAGVIQSPRHLIKEKRETATLKCYPIPRHDTVYWYQQGPGQDPQFLISFYEKMQSDKGSIPDRFSAQQFSDYHSELNMSSLELGDSALYFCASSGESSNEQFFGPGTRLTVL.

The gene calls are TRBV18 and TRBJ2-4; possible D gene TRBD1, 6 bases. V was cut by 4 bases and J by 5 bases, with 12 bases left in between. CDR1 and CDR2 (germline): KGHSH, LQKENI. There are 14 residues in the CDR3. The CDR3 region is CASSLKQGQNIQYF. Written as DNA, the CDR3 is TGTGCCAGCTCACTAAAACAGGGCCAAAACATTCAGTACTTC.

J is TRBJ2-3 and V is TRBV5-1; 10 positions match TRBD2. This CDR3 spans 14 amino acids. From germline, CDR1 is SGHRS and CDR2 YFSETQ. The V gene end was trimmed by 4 bases and the J gene end by 5 bases; junction bases not matched to a gene: 4. The CDR3 here is CASSILAGEDTQYF. The CDR3 region has the DNA TGCGCCAGCAGCATTCTAGCGGGGGAAGATACGCAGTATTTT.

The V call is TRBV4-2, the J call TRBJ2-7, with 9 nucleotides matching TRBD1. V trimming: 0 bases; J trimming: 4 bases; junction bases outside the gene matches: 4. The CDR3 consists of 15 residues. Germline V gene data show CDR1 as LGHNA and CDR2 as YNFKEQ. The DNA of the CDR3 is TGTGCCAGCAGCCAAGAGGGACAGGGACTTTACGAGCAGTACTTC. It translates to CASSQEGQGLYEQYF.

Worth noting for this clone: Other DNA sequences from this sample encode an identical CDR3 as well. The chain employs TRBV7-9 and TRBJ1-1; D unclear. V lost 5 bases to trimming and J lost 2 bases, with 9 bases between them. Germline V gene data show CDR1 as SEHNR and CDR2 as FQNEAQ (reference sequence). This CDR3 comprises 13 residues. CDR3 sequence: CASSLFSNTEAFF. The CDR3 DNA follows: TGTGCCAGCAGCCTTTTTAGTAACACTGAAGCTTTCTTT.

This clone was seen a single time. This sequence joins TRBV4-2 and TRBJ2-6; 10 nucleotides agree with TRBD1. The CDR3 is 16 residues long. CDR1 LGHNA and CDR2 YNFKEQ come from the germline V gene. J lost 2 bases, V lost 6 bases, and 4 bases had no gene match. CDR3 nucleotide sequence: TGTGCCAGCAGTGACAGGGGGCTGGCTGGGGCCAACGTCCTGACTTTC. Amino acids: CASSDRGLAGANVLTF.

The chain uses TRBV28 and TRBJ2-7; TRBD2 aligns across 10 bases. The CDR3 runs 15 residues. Germline V gene data show CDR1 as MDHEN and CDR2 as SYDVKM. With 5 bases clipped from V and 1 base from J, the junction kept 5 bases outside the gene matches. The CDR3 DNA follows: TGTGCCAGCAGTCTAGCGGGGGCTGGGTCCTACGAGCAGTACTTC. It translates to CASSLAGAGSYEQYF.

The chain uses TRBV6-1 and TRBJ2-3; maybe TRBD2 (6 bases). Trimming stripped 0 bases from V and 2 bases from J, with 12 bases between. This CDR3 has 16 residues. Germline loops: CDR1 MNHNS, CDR2 SASEGT. The CDR3 DNA is TGTGCCAGCAGTGAAGCAGGGCGGGATTACACAGATACGCAGTATTTT. Protein: CASSEAGRDYTDTQYF.

This sequence joins TRBV5-1 and TRBJ1-1; D perhaps matches TRBD1 (6 bases). V lost 4 bases and J lost 3, with 16 bases in between. In germline, CDR1 is SGHRS, CDR2 YFSETQ. The CDR3 sequence is 15 residues long. The CDR3 spells CASSNRGAGDTEAFF. As DNA, the CDR3 is TGCGCCAGCAGCAACCGGGGGGCGGGGGACACTGAAGCTTTCTTT. Full variable domain (outside the CDR3, taken from reference TRBV5-1 and TRBJ1-1): KAGVTQTPRYLIKTRGQQVTLSCSPISGHRSVSWYQQTPGQGLQFLFEYFSETQRNKGNFPGRFSGRQFSNSRSEMNVSTLELGDSALYLCASSNRGAGDTEAFFGQGTRLTVV.

Within the sample, this clone is medium-sized (0.01 to 0.1%). The chain recombines TRBV2 with TRBJ2-5, with TRBD2 matching 7 bases. V lost 3 bases and J lost 5; bases outside the gene matches: 9. The CDR3 loop spans 15 amino acids. In germline, CDR1 is SNHLY, CDR2 FYNNEI. The CDR3 reads CASSEDGGSQETQYF. In nucleotides, the CDR3 is TGTGCCAGCAGTGAGGACGGGGGGTCTCAGGAGACCCAGTACTTC.

J is TRBJ2-2 and V is TRBV19; the D gene is possibly TRBD2 (5 bases). The ends were cut back, 6 bases at V and 0 bases at J, with 14 bases in the middle. In germline, CDR1 is LNHDA, CDR2 SQIVND (reference sequence). The CDR3 has 16 residues. The CDR3 DNA sequence: TGTGCCAGTAGCAAGTCGAGCGGATCGAACACCGGGGAGCTGTTTTTT. As protein: CASSKSSGSNTGELFF.

The chain links TRBV5-4 to TRBJ1-2; the D gene is possibly TRBD1 (6 bases). V lost 5 bases, J lost 4 bases, and 21 bases lay in between. CDR3 length: 16 amino acids. Per the germline V gene, CDR1 is SGHNT and CDR2 is YYREEE (reference sequence). The CDR3 nucleotides read TGTGCCAGCAGTCTCGGGGGGCGGGGCATCGTCTATGGCTACACCTTC. Protein: CASSLGGRGIVYGYTF.

The chain uses TRBV4-2 and TRBJ2-1, with 11 bases matching TRBD2. The CDR3 contains 17 residues. V was clipped by 3 bases and J by 9 bases; unmatched bases: 13. Germline lookup yields CDR1 LGHNA and CDR2 YNFKEQ. The CDR3 DNA reads TGTGCCAGCAGCCATTTCAAGGAGCCTAGCGGGGGGCGTGAGCAGTTCTTC. The encoded protein is CASSHFKEPSGGREQFF.

This sequence joins TRBV28 and TRBJ1-5, with D unclear. Germline CDR1 and CDR2: MDHEN and SYDVKM. Trimming shortened V by 4 bases and J by 0 bases, and 4 bases separated the two germline ends. The CDR3 has 13 amino acids. The CDR3 here is CASSSYSNQPQHF. CDR3 DNA: TGTGCCAGCAGTTCATATAGCAATCAGCCCCAGCATTTT.

The chain joins TRBV7-9 to TRBJ2-5, with 7 bases lining up with TRBD1. The V and J ends lost 5 bases and 5 bases, in that order; junction bases with no gene match: 8. Germline assignment: CDR1 SEHNR and CDR2 FQNEAQ (reference sequence). This CDR3 contains 14 residues. The CDR3 bases are TGTGCCAGCAGCCACAACAGGGGTCGGGAGACCCAGTACTTC. It is translated as CASSHNRGRETQYF.

The chain recombines TRBV7-2 with TRBJ1-4; D gene ambiguous. V gave up 5 bases and J gave up 10 bases, with 20 bases separating them. The CDR3 contains 15 residues. Germline CDR1 SGHTA, CDR2 FQGNSA. Here the CDR3 DNA reads TGTGCCAGCAGCAAAAACGACCTCTCGCTGGGAAAACTGTTTTTT. Translation: CASSKNDLSLGKLFF.

The V gene is TRBV5-1, the J gene TRBJ2-7; the match to TRBD2 covers 7 bases. The germline V gene encodes CDR1 SGHRS and CDR2 YFSETQ. V lost 7 bases to trimming and J lost 0 bases; unmatched junction nucleotides: 4. CDR3 length equals 13 residues. Here the CDR3 reads CASGREASYEQYF. CDR3 DNA: TGCGCCAGCGGTCGGGAGGCCTCCTACGAGCAGTACTTC.

The chain employs TRBV5-5 and TRBJ2-7; D is unresolved. The germline gives CDR1 SGHKS, CDR2 YYEKEE (reference sequence). The CDR3 contains 15 residues. Trimming stripped 4 bases from V and 0 bases from J, with 14 bases between. CDR3 region: CASSPAPTSSYEQYF. CDR3 nucleotides: TGTGCCAGCAGCCCCGCCCCCACGAGCTCCTACGAGCAGTACTTC. Full variable domain (missing parts from reference TRBV5-5 and TRBJ2-7): DAGVTQSPTHLIKTRGQQVTLRCSPISGHKSVSWYQQVLGQGPQFIFQYYEKEERGRGNFPDRFSARQFPNYSSELNVNALLLGDSALYLCASSPAPTSSYEQYFGPGTRLTVT.

This clone has just one count. The chain has TRBV5-6 and TRBJ1-6; the match to TRBD1 covers 7 bases. The germline gives CDR1 SGHDT, CDR2 YYEEEE. The CDR3 is 15 residues long. Unmatched junction bases numbered 5, after V lost 0 bases and J lost 8 bases. The CDR3 sequence: CASSLVAGGYSPLHF. The CDR3 nucleotides read TGTGCCAGCAGCTTGGTAGCAGGGGGGTATTCACCCCTCCACTTT.

The chain recombines TRBV2 with TRBJ2-3; the D call may be TRBD1 or TRBD2 (5 bases each). There are 15 residues in the CDR3. With 4 bases removed from V and 4 bases from J, the gap between germline ends came to 15 bases. Germline-derived CDR1 and CDR2 are SNHLY and FYNNEI. The DNA of the CDR3 is TGTGCCAGCAGTGTCCAGGGAGTAGAAGCAGATACGCAGTATTTT. Residues: CASSVQGVEADTQYF.

V gene TRBV6-5 combines with J gene TRBJ1-1; possibly TRBD1 for D (6 bases). CDR3 length: 13 residues. The V gene's germline CDR1 is MNHEY and CDR2 SVGAGI. Trimming removed 5 bases from V and 6 bases from J, with 13 bases in between. The CDR3 DNA is TGTGCCAGCAGTCAAACGACAGGTTCTGAAGCTTTCTTT. This gives the protein CASSQTTGSEAFF.